This record looks at one TCR beta chain sequence and its context. This sample is part of a study of cytomegalovirus exposure and HLA in healthy donors. PCR employed 60 Vbeta and 13 Jbeta primers. Profiled with immunoSEQ multiplex PCR; TCRdb holds only in-frame clones, not every one. The table records 160,000 or so clones, approximately 80% of them present only once. Germline V gene sequence: CDR1 SEHNR, CDR2 FQNEAQ (reference sequence). Trimming at V came to 5 bases and at J to 8 bases, leaving 7 bases not matched to a gene. The CDR3 consists of 13 residues. The chain couples TRBV7-9 to TRBJ1-1, with 8 positions matching TRBD1. The receptor was derived from a man younger than 40 in good health and CMV-seronegative. Sequenced input: PBMCs. CDR3 DNA: TGTGCCAGCAGCAACGGACAGGGCGGGGAAGCTTTCTTT. It codes for CASSNGQGGEAFF.